These 11 T cell receptor beta chains came from one sample sequenced in a study of control samples from healthy donors and cancer patients. Sequencing used immunoSEQ multiplex PCR; TCRdb keeps in-frame clones, though not all of them. The data show around 100,000 clones, roughly 89% seen once. The sequencing sample was made of blood. The receptors originated from a human donor in good health. The donor label of this sample is uncertain.

This clone was observed once. The chain carries TRBV12-3 or TRBV12-4 and TRBJ1-5; D ambiguous. The CDR3 is 10 residues long. CDR3 loop: CAASDQPQHF. The CDR3 coding sequence is TGTGCGGCTTCGGATCAGCCCCAGCATTTT.

The V and J genes are TRBV4-1 and TRBJ2-2; D is perhaps TRBD1 (6 bases). This CDR3 has 16 amino acids. Germline loops: CDR1 MGHRA, CDR2 YSYEKL. The V and J ends lost 1 base and 2 bases respectively, with 11 bases between them. Written as DNA, the CDR3 is TGCGCCAGCAGCCAAGTCCCGGGACACAACACCGGGGAGCTGTTTTTT. Amino acids: CASSQVPGHNTGELFF.

This clone was observed a single time. This chain uses TRBV7-2 with TRBJ2-1, with unresolved D. Per the germline V gene, CDR1 is SGHTA and CDR2 is FQGNSA. The CDR3 sequence is 14 residues long. The V gene lost 2 bases and the J gene lost 3 bases, with 8 bases spanning the gap. This chain's CDR3 is CASSLQAVYNEQFF. DNA of the CDR3: TGTGCCAGCAGCTTACAGGCAGTCTACAATGAGCAGTTCTTC.

This chain links TRBV2 with TRBJ2-1, with TRBD2 matching over 7 bases. The CDR3 extends over 13 amino acids. The germline V gene encodes CDR1 SNHLY and CDR2 FYNNEI. V shed 5 bases, J shed 5 bases, and the junction held 3 bases outside the gene matches. CDR3 residues: CASSPGLNNEQFF. The CDR3 bases are TGTGCCAGCAGTCCGGGACTAAACAATGAGCAGTTCTTC.

The chain carries TRBV9 and TRBJ1-1, with 10 nucleotides matching TRBD1. After removal of 2 bases from V and 6 bases from J, the junction contained 4 bases not matched to a gene. CDR3 length: 14 residues. The germline V gene has CDR1 SGDLS and CDR2 YYNGEE. CDR3 sequence reads: CASSVGQGGAEAFF. CDR3 in DNA: TGTGCCAGCAGCGTCGGACAGGGGGGCGCTGAAGCTTTCTTT.

This clone appeared once. V is TRBV14 and J is TRBJ2-1; D remains unclear. This CDR3 contains 17 residues. V dropped 4 bases and J dropped 0 bases, with 16 bases sitting between them. Germline CDR1 SGHDN, CDR2 FVKESK. CDR3 nucleotide sequence: TGTGCCAGCAGCCTTGGTGGCAGACCGAGCTCCTACAATGAGCAGTTCTTC. Encoded protein: CASSLGGRPSSYNEQFF. The full variable domain, in which reference TRBV14 and TRBJ2-1 provide the parts outside the CDR3, is EAGVTQFPSHSVIEKGQTVTLRCDPISGHDNLYWYRRVMGKEIKFLLHFVKESKQDESGMPNNRFLAERTGGTYSTLKVQPAELEDSGVYFCASSLGGRPSSYNEQFFGPGTRLTVL.

V usage is TRBV5-6 and J usage is TRBJ1-5, with 7 bases matching TRBD1. J was trimmed by 1 base and V by 1 base; bases with no gene match: 5. Germline loops: CDR1 SGHDT, CDR2 YYEEEE. The CDR3 consists of 16 residues. CDR3 DNA sequence: TGTGCCAGCAGCTTGTCGGGACAGCGCAGCAATCAGCCCCAGCATTTT. Protein product: CASSLSGQRSNQPQHF.

The chain carries TRBV5-1 and TRBJ1-6; tentative D call: TRBD1 (6 bases). V lost 0 bases and J 10 bases, leaving 11 bases between the germline ends. The CDR3 has 14 amino acids. Germline lookup yields CDR1 SGHRS and CDR2 YFSETQ. CDR3 coding DNA: TGCGCCAGCAGCTTGGATCCACAGGGCTCACCCCTCCACTTT. It translates to CASSLDPQGSPLHF. Variable domain in full (rest from reference TRBV5-1 and TRBJ1-6): KAGVTQTPRYLIKTRGQQVTLSCSPISGHRSVSWYQQTPGQGLQFLFEYFSETQRNKGNFPGRFSGRQFSNSRSEMNVSTLELGDSALYLCASSLDPQGSPLHFGNGTRLTVT.

V and J are TRBV14 and TRBJ2-1; TRBD1 aligns across 8 bases. The CDR3 is 17 residues long. Germline CDR1 is SGHDN and CDR2 is FVKESK. The V segment lost 3 bases and the J segment 0 bases; nucleotides outside the gene matches: 7. The chain's CDR3 is CASSHGDRPSSYNEQFF. The DNA for the CDR3 is TGTGCCAGCAGCCATGGGGACAGGCCTAGCTCCTACAATGAGCAGTTCTTC.

The chain uses TRBV12-5 and TRBJ2-2, with unresolved D. Germline V lookup: CDR1 LGHNT, CDR2 FRNRAP. The CDR3 is made up of 14 amino acids. V dropped 0 bases and J dropped 5 bases, with 7 bases sitting between them. In DNA, the CDR3 is TGTGCTAGTGGTTTGGTACAATGGACCGGGGAGCTGTTTTTT. Amino acids: CASGLVQWTGELFF. Variable domain in full (rest from reference TRBV12-5 and TRBJ2-2): DARVTQTPRHKVTEMGQEVTMRCQPILGHNTVFWYRQTMMQGLELLAYFRNRAPLDDSGMPKDRFSAEMPDATLATLKIQPSEPRDSAVYFCASGLVQWTGELFFGEGSRLTVL.

This chain joins TRBV27 and TRBJ2-2; possible D gene TRBD2, 5 bases. V shed 8 bases and J shed 2 bases, with 9 bases lying between them. CDR1 and CDR2 (germline): MNHEY, SMNVEV (reference sequence). The CDR3 extends over 13 amino acids. The CDR3 region has the DNA TGTGCCAGCCGACGGACTAACACCGGGGAGCTGTTTTTT. Translation gives CASRRTNTGELFF.